What follows are 8 T cell receptor beta chains derived from one specimen sequenced in a study of T cell clonotyping in hematopoietic cell transplantation. The time point here: recipient sample about 28 days before transplant, after cytoreduction. Sequencing used immunoSEQ multiplex PCR; TCRdb keeps in-frame clones, though not all of them. The sample includes about 18,000 clones, 86% of them seen just once. Sample: peripheral blood mononuclear cells, taken before stem cell transplant. The receptors derive from a man aged 50-60 years with acute myeloid leukemia. Some clones in this sample may be carry-over from other donors' samples.

This chain connects TRBV7-9 to TRBJ1-6; TRBD1 might be the D (5 bases). The V gene lost 5 bases and the J gene lost 14 bases, with 7 bases spanning the gap. This CDR3 has 10 amino acids. Germline V gene data show CDR1 as SEHNR and CDR2 as FQNEAQ (reference sequence). For the CDR3, the DNA is TGTGCCAGCAGCGCCAGGGCCCTCCACTTT. Protein: CASSARALHF.

The chain carries TRBV19 and TRBJ1-1, with D possibly being TRBD1 (6 bases). Germline lookup yields CDR1 LNHDA and CDR2 SQIVND (reference sequence). V was cut by 3 bases and J by 2 bases, with 16 bases left in between. The CDR3 covers 16 residues. The CDR3 sequence: CASSIETRTANTEAFF. DNA for the CDR3: TGTGCCAGTAGTATCGAAACGCGGACAGCAAACACTGAAGCTTTCTTT. Full variable domain (rest looked up from reference TRBV19 and TRBJ1-1): DGGITQSPKYLFRKEGQNVTLSCEQNLNHDAMYWYRQDPGQGLRLIYYSQIVNDFQKGDIAEGYSVSREKKESFPLTVTSAQKNPTAFYLCASSIETRTANTEAFFGQGTRLTVV.

This rearrangement joins TRBV6-5 to TRBJ1-2; unclear D gene. V was cut by 8 bases and J by 0 bases, with 16 bases left in between. Looked up from germline, CDR1 is MNHEY and CDR2 is SVGAGI. This CDR3 comprises 15 residues. CDR3 coding DNA: TGTGCCAGCTCACTCCTGGGTATTCCTAACTATGGCTACACCTTC. Its protein is CASSLLGIPNYGYTF.

The chain has TRBV5-1 and TRBJ1-2; no clear D gene. The V end lost 5 bases, the J end lost 1 base, and 12 bases lay between the germline ends. Germline loops: CDR1 SGHRS, CDR2 YFSETQ. The CDR3 length is 14 residues. The CDR3 reads CASRVTENNYGYTF. In DNA, the CDR3 is TGCGCCAGCAGAGTCACAGAGAATAACTATGGCTACACCTTC.

V and J are TRBV5-1 and TRBJ2-7; 9 nucleotides line up with TRBD1. The CDR3 has 14 amino acids. Per germline, CDR1 SGHRS and CDR2 YFSETQ. With V trimmed by 3 bases and J by 3 bases, 4 bases remained unmatched. The CDR3 DNA reads TGCGCCAGCAGCTGGGGACAGGGCAACTACGAGCAGTACTTC. Protein product: CASSWGQGNYEQYF.

The CDR3 sequence: CASSIAGGNEQYF. As DNA, the CDR3 is TGCGCCAGCAGCATCGCAGGAGGGAACGAGCAGTACTTC. The chain links TRBV5-1 to TRBJ2-7; D might be TRBD2 (6 bases). CDR1 SGHRS and CDR2 YFSETQ come from the germline V gene. Trimming removed 4 bases from V and 5 bases from J, with 13 bases in between. CDR3 length equals 13 residues.

The chain joins TRBV9 to TRBJ1-1; D is uncertain. This CDR3 is 13 amino acids long. The germline gives CDR1 SGDLS, CDR2 YYNGEE. V gave up 4 bases and J gave up 0 bases, with 7 bases separating them. The CDR3 region has the DNA TGTGCCAGCAGCCCTGTTCTGAACACTGAAGCTTTCTTT. Its protein product is CASSPVLNTEAFF.

The chain is built from TRBV19 and TRBJ1-5, with a possible D match to TRBD1 (5 bases). The CDR3 runs to 14 residues. Germline CDR1 and CDR2: LNHDA and SQIVND (reference sequence). With 8 bases removed from V and 1 base from J, the gap between germline ends came to 12 bases. CDR3 DNA: TGTGCCAGTGGACCCGGGGGAAGCAATCAGCCCCAGCATTTT. Protein sequence: CASGPGGSNQPQHF.